These 20 T cell receptor beta chains share one sample of origin, sequenced in a study of T-cell reconstitution after alpha-beta-depleted transplantation in children. Unique molecular identifiers were incorporated into the prepared TCRbeta library. MiXCR, applied by TCRdb to the PCR reads, yields one record per CDR3 protein. In the table there are approximately 520,000 distinct CDR3 sequences, roughly 10% of which are singletons. The sequences come from PBMCs, mostly from graft donor cells, collected 180 days after TCRalphabeta/CD19-depleted stem cell transplant. These receptors were collected from a female patient aged 2-9 years who had a stem cell transplant for aplastic anemia, so the T cells may come from the graft donor.

This clonotype was detected once. With a much larger clone just one base away, this may be a read error. As the CDR3 is not closed by the conserved phenylalanine or tryptophan, this likely results from a read error. The chain employs TRBV5-1 and TRBJ1-5; maybe TRBD1 (5 bases). CDR3 length equals 14 residues. From germline, CDR1 is SGHRS and CDR2 YFSETQ. Trimming removed 4 bases at V and 7 bases at J, with 15 bases between. The CDR3 sequence: CASSLSSGEQPQHL. The CDR3 coding sequence is TGCGCCAGCAGCCTGTCCTCGGGGGAACAGCCCCAGCATTTG.

This clonotype has at least ten counts. The chain carries TRBV4-3 and TRBJ2-7; D is uncertain. Germline-derived CDR1 and CDR2 are LGHNA and YSLEER. Trimming left V 0 bases short and J 4 bases short, with 10 bases between. The CDR3 contains 14 residues. In nucleotides, the CDR3 is TGCGCCAGCAGCCAAGATCTGTACAAATACGAGCAGTACTTC. This gives the protein CASSQDLYKYEQYF.

The CDR3 nucleotides are TGTGCCAGCAGCTTAGAGGGCGGGACGGCCTACAATGAGCAGTTCTTC. It encodes CASSLEGGTAYNEQFF. The chain uses TRBV7-2 and TRBJ2-1; TRBD2 might be the D (6 bases). Germline loops: CDR1 SGHTA, CDR2 FQGNSA. V shed 1 base and J shed 2 bases, with 12 bases lying between them. This CDR3 region has 16 residues.

This clonotype was counted ten times or more. The chain carries TRBV27 and TRBJ2-7; TRBD1 matches at 7 bases. In germline, CDR1 is MNHEY, CDR2 SMNVEV (reference sequence). The CDR3 length is 14 residues. The V gene end was trimmed by 2 bases and the J gene end by 3 bases; junction bases not matched to a gene: 4. The CDR3 coding sequence is TGTGCCAGCAGTTTACTTGGGACAGTCTACGAGCAGTACTTC. This translates into CASSLLGTVYEQYF.

This chain uses TRBV6-1 with TRBJ1-5; D remains unclear. The V end lost 6 bases, the J end lost 1 base, and 7 bases lay between the germline ends. CDR3 size: 13 residues. Germline values: CDR1 MNHNS, CDR2 SASEGT. The CDR3 coding sequence is TGTGCCAGCAGACCGGGAAGCAATCAGCCCCAGCATTTT. Amino acid sequence: CASRPGSNQPQHF.

The chain couples TRBV7-9 to TRBJ1-2; D is undetermined. The CDR3 contains 10 residues. Germline CDR1 is SEHNR and CDR2 is FQNEAQ (reference sequence). Deletions cut 5 bases from V and 8 bases from J, with 6 bases between. CDR3 DNA sequence: TGTGCCAGCAGCGAACAAGGCTACACCTTC. It codes for CASSEQGYTF.

This clonotype was seen a few times. The gene calls are TRBV7-2 and TRBJ2-3; 7 bases align to TRBD2. V shed 1 base and J 2 bases; nucleotides not matched to a gene: 6. The CDR3 has 16 residues. Per the germline V gene, CDR1 is SGHTA and CDR2 is FQGNSA. The DNA of the CDR3 is TGTGCCAGCAGCTTAGACCCTAGCGGCCCCACAGATACGCAGTATTTT. Its translation: CASSLDPSGPTDTQYF.

This chain joins TRBV7-9 and TRBJ2-7, with D perhaps matching TRBD1 (6 bases). Germline CDR1 reads SEHNR; CDR2 reads FQNEAQ (reference sequence). The CDR3 has 15 amino acids. The V end was cut by 1 base, the J end by 2 bases, with 12 bases between. The CDR3 nucleotides read TGTGCCAGCAGCTTAGTAGTTGGGGGCCCCTACGAGCAGTACTTC. Translated, it gives CASSLVVGGPYEQYF.

The sample holds a few counts of this clonotype. The chain joins TRBV12-3 or TRBV12-4 to TRBJ2-2, with 10 bases lining up with TRBD1. The junction had 4 bases not matched to a gene; V was cut back by 5 bases and J by 4 bases. The CDR3 length is 15 residues. CDR3 protein: CASSEGQGSTGELFF. For the CDR3, the DNA is TGTGCCAGCAGTGAGGGACAGGGGTCCACCGGGGAGCTGTTTTTT.

The chain recombines TRBV12-3 or TRBV12-4 with TRBJ2-5; TRBD2 matches at 9 bases. The CDR3 spans 17 residues. V shed 5 bases, J shed 5 bases, and the junction held 15 bases outside the gene matches. The CDR3 loop is CASSLGLAGPRLETQYF. In nucleotides, the CDR3 is TGTGCCAGCAGTCTTGGTCTAGCGGGACCCCGTTTGGAGACCCAGTACTTC.

This clonotype occurred a few times. The gene calls are TRBV11-1 and TRBJ2-1, with D maybe TRBD2 (9 bases). The CDR3 runs to 20 residues. V was shortened by 8 bases and J by 0 bases, with 29 bases between the two germline ends. CDR1 and CDR2 (germline): SGHAT, FQDESV (reference sequence). The CDR3 sequence: CASSRGLAGRFPSSYNEQFF. CDR3 DNA sequence: TGTGCCAGCTCCAGGGGGCTAGCGGGAAGATTTCCGAGCTCCTACAATGAGCAGTTCTTC.

V is TRBV6-5 and J is TRBJ2-1; D perhaps matches TRBD2 (5 bases). Germline loops: CDR1 MNHEY, CDR2 SVGAGI. Trimming removed 2 bases from V and 2 bases from J, with 16 bases in between. The CDR3 sequence is 17 residues long. The CDR3: CASSYPGMGNPYNEQFF. CDR3 in DNA: TGTGCCAGCAGTTACCCCGGGATGGGGAACCCCTACAATGAGCAGTTCTTC.

This clonotype was found a few times. The chain links TRBV27 to TRBJ2-1; tentatively, D is TRBD2 (5 bases). Deletions cut 5 bases from V and 2 bases from J, with 19 bases between. There are 17 residues in the CDR3. CDR1 MNHEY and CDR2 SMNVEV come from the germline V gene (reference sequence). CDR3 loop: CASSPGVGSYTYNEQFF. The CDR3 DNA reads as TGTGCCAGCAGTCCCGGGGTGGGGTCGTACACCTACAATGAGCAGTTCTTC.

This clonotype turned up a few times. The genes are TRBV3-1 and TRBJ2-7, with 7 bases identical to TRBD2. CDR1 LGHDT and CDR2 YNNKEL come from the germline V gene (reference sequence). The V and J ends lost 0 bases and 5 bases, in that order; junction bases with no gene match: 4. The CDR3 is 14 residues long. This CDR3 reads CASSQDLGGDEQYV. In DNA, the CDR3 is TGTGCCAGCAGCCAAGATCTTGGGGGGGACGAGCAGTACGTC.

This clonotype showed up just a few times. The V call is TRBV5-1, the J call TRBJ2-5, with D perhaps TRBD1 (6 bases). The germline V gene has CDR1 SGHRS and CDR2 YFSETQ. The CDR3 has 16 residues. V lost 5 bases to trimming and J lost 1 base, with 18 bases between them. The CDR3 region is CASSWRGDIIQETQYF. In DNA, the CDR3 is TGCGCCAGCAGTTGGCGAGGGGACATTATCCAAGAGACCCAGTACTTC.

This clonotype was observed a few times. The rearrangement uses TRBV5-1 and TRBJ2-5; D might be TRBD2 (5 bases). The germline V gene has CDR1 SGHRS and CDR2 YFSETQ. This CDR3 is built from 16 residues. Trimming shortened V by 3 bases and J by 4 bases, and 19 bases separated the two germline ends. CDR3 in DNA: TGCGCCAGCAGCTACATTAGCTCCCCCGGACTAGAGACCCAGTACTTC. Amino acids: CASSYISSPGLETQYF.

This clonotype was detected only a few times. The genes are TRBV7-2 and TRBJ2-5; 8 bases match TRBD2. V lost 2 bases to trimming and J lost 4 bases; unmatched junction nucleotides: 9. Germline V gene sequence: CDR1 SGHTA, CDR2 FQGNSA. This CDR3 region has 16 residues. The CDR3 loop reads CASSLMGASGLETQYF. The CDR3 DNA is TGTGCCAGCAGCTTAATGGGAGCTAGCGGGTTAGAGACCCAGTACTTC.

This clonotype was seen at least ten times. This chain links TRBV20-1 with TRBJ2-5; 10 nucleotides agree with TRBD1. This CDR3 comprises 14 residues. After removal of 6 bases from V and 3 bases from J, the junction contained 7 bases not matched to a gene. Germline CDR1 DFQATT, CDR2 SNEGSKA (reference sequence). The CDR3 DNA is TGCAGTGCATGGGACAGGGGCAGGGAAGAGACCCAGTACTTC. Protein sequence: CSAWDRGREETQYF.

The genes are TRBV10-3 and TRBJ1-1; 10 bases fit TRBD1. The CDR3 is made up of 14 amino acids. Germline V gene data show CDR1 as ENHRY and CDR2 as SYGVKD. V lost 6 bases to trimming and J lost 1 base; unmatched junction nucleotides: 2. The CDR3: CAISGDRGNTEAFF. In nucleotides, the CDR3 is TGTGCCATCAGCGGGGACAGGGGGAACACTGAAGCTTTCTTT.

There are many counts of this clonotype. The chain recombines TRBV7-2 with TRBJ2-1; weak D call: TRBD2 (6 bases). This CDR3 spans 15 amino acids. V lost 4 bases to trimming and J lost 2 bases, with 12 bases between them. The germline V gene has CDR1 SGHTA and CDR2 FQGNSA. CDR3 sequence reads: CASSWWGEPYNEQFF. DNA for the CDR3: TGTGCCAGCAGCTGGTGGGGGGAGCCCTACAATGAGCAGTTCTTC.